This entry lists 27 T cell receptor beta chains sequenced from one sample in a study of PD-L1 blockade in urothelial cancer. Time point reported: pretreatment peripheral blood. Profiling relied on immunoSEQ multiplex PCR, and the TCRdb table lists in-frame clones only, not all of them. This sample has approximately 71,000 clones, with 84% found just once. Source: PBMCs, taken around atezolizumab (anti-PD-L1) treatment. The receptors stem from a woman aged 70 to 79 with urothelial cancer.

This clone was recorded only once. Here the CDR3 reads CASSLLVVQYF. The CDR3 DNA sequence: TGCGCCAGCAGCCTACTGGTTGTGCAGTACTTC. The chain combines TRBV5-1 with TRBJ2-7; no clear D gene. The germline V and J ends were trimmed by 4 bases and 9 bases, with 11 bases remaining between them. The CDR3 length is 11 residues. Looked up from germline, CDR1 is SGHRS and CDR2 is YFSETQ.

The chain joins TRBV9 to TRBJ1-1; no definite D call. In germline, CDR1 is SGDLS, CDR2 YYNGEE. V lost 2 bases and J lost 1, with 6 bases in between. The CDR3 contains 13 residues. The CDR3 DNA sequence: TGTGCCAGCAGCGTGGCACAGAACACTGAAGCTTTCTTT. The encoded protein is CASSVAQNTEAFF.

The rearrangement links TRBV4-3 to TRBJ1-1; 7 bases align to TRBD1. The CDR3 has 16 residues. Germline-derived CDR1 and CDR2 are LGHNA and YSLEER. The ends lost 0 bases at V and 5 bases at J; junction bases unmatched: 9. CDR3 nucleotide sequence: TGCGCCAGCAGCCAAGAAGGGGGCAGGGTTTGGACTGAAGCTTTCTTT. Its translation: CASSQEGGRVWTEAFF.

The V and J genes are TRBV5-1 and TRBJ2-5, with D tentatively TRBD1 (6 bases). This CDR3 is built from 15 residues. Trimming shortened V by 1 base and J by 1 base, and 11 bases separated the two germline ends. Germline V gives CDR1 SGHRS, CDR2 YFSETQ. The CDR3 is CASSLTGLSQETQYF. The CDR3 region has the DNA TGCGCCAGCAGCTTGACAGGGTTATCCCAAGAGACCCAGTACTTC.

In this sample, this clone turned up many times. This chain links TRBV5-5 with TRBJ1-5, with no clear D. Looked up from germline, CDR1 is SGHKS and CDR2 is YYEKEE (reference sequence). The CDR3 has 13 amino acids. With 5 bases removed from V and 4 bases from J, the gap between germline ends came to 10 bases. This chain's CDR3 is CASSPIINQPQHF. In DNA, the CDR3 is TGTGCCAGCAGTCCAATCATTAATCAGCCCCAGCATTTT. The full variable domain, its missing parts supplied by reference TRBV5-5 and TRBJ1-5, is DAGVTQSPTHLIKTRGQQVTLRCSPISGHKSVSWYQQVLGQGPQFIFQYYEKEERGRGNFPDRFSARQFPNYSSELNVNALLLGDSALYLCASSPIINQPQHFGDGTRLSIL.

The chain employs TRBV28 and TRBJ1-1; no definite D call. The CDR3 has 13 amino acids. The germline V gene has CDR1 MDHEN and CDR2 SYDVKM. CDR3 sequence (DNA): TGTGCGACTCAACCGGCACTCGCTCCCGGAGCTTTCTTT. Amino acid sequence: CATQPALAPGAFF.

The gene calls are TRBV5-4 and TRBJ2-7; 7 positions agree with TRBD1. CDR1 is SGHNT, CDR2 YYREEE, per germline (reference sequence). With 3 bases clipped from V and 0 bases from J, the junction kept 6 bases outside the gene matches. The length of the CDR3 is 15 residues. The CDR3 is CASSSPGQSSYEQYF. In DNA, the CDR3 is TGTGCCAGCAGCTCCCCGGGACAGTCCTCCTACGAGCAGTACTTC.

This chain connects TRBV28 to TRBJ2-1; 12 bases are shared with TRBD2. Germline trimming cut 6 bases from V and 5 bases from J; bases unmatched to any gene: 5. Germline CDR1 and CDR2: MDHEN and SYDVKM. CDR3 length equals 15 residues. The CDR3 is CASSPRLAGDNEQFF. CDR3 nucleotide sequence: TGTGCCAGCAGCCCCCGACTAGCGGGAGACAATGAGCAGTTCTTC.

This clone showed up just a few times. Other DNA sequences of this sample code for an identical CDR3. The chain couples TRBV5-1 to TRBJ1-2; no clear D. Trimming cost V 4 bases and J 3 bases, with 10 bases left between them. Germline values: CDR1 SGHRS, CDR2 YFSETQ. There are 13 residues in the CDR3. In DNA form, the CDR3 reads TGCGCCAGCAGCCCAGACGGAGACTATGGCTACACCTTC. Amino acids: CASSPDGDYGYTF.

This chain joins TRBV6-5 and TRBJ1-1, with 8 bases lining up with TRBD1. Germline assignment: CDR1 MNHEY and CDR2 SVGAGI. The length of the CDR3 is 15 residues. V dropped 3 bases and J dropped 4; count of bases not matched to a gene: 7. Written as DNA, the CDR3 is TGTGCCAGCAGTTATCTTACAGGGGGAAGCACTGAAGCTTTCTTT. Encoded protein: CASSYLTGGSTEAFF.

This chain uses TRBV6-5 with TRBJ1-2, with 7 bases matching TRBD1. This CDR3 is 15 amino acids long. Germline lookup yields CDR1 MNHEY and CDR2 SVGAGI. The ends lost 7 bases at V and 4 bases at J; junction bases unmatched: 12. The CDR3 is CASKVPGQPLYGYTF. For the CDR3, the DNA is TGTGCCAGCAAGGTACCGGGACAGCCCCTCTATGGCTACACCTTC.

This clone was observed once. This chain links TRBV30 with TRBJ1-5; 7 bases are a match to TRBD1. J gave up 1 base and V 1 base, and 7 bases lay outside the gene matches. CDR3 length: 16 residues. Germline loops: CDR1 GTSNPN, CDR2 SVGIG (reference sequence). CDR3 in DNA: TGTGCCTGGAGTGCCCCGACAGGGAGAAGCAATCAGCCCCAGCATTTT. Translation: CAWSAPTGRSNQPQHF.

Details on this clone: One junction end disagrees with the germline gene, perhaps due to a read error. The V call is TRBV6-6, the J call TRBJ2-7; D perhaps matches TRBD1 (5 bases). This CDR3 has 16 residues. Germline CDR1 reads MNHNY; CDR2 reads SVGAGI (reference sequence). The CDR3 region is CASSHSDFQGRYEQYF. The CDR3 DNA follows: TGTGCCAGCAGTCACTCCGATTTTCAGGGTCGCTACGAGCAGTACTTC.

The chain links TRBV10-1 to TRBJ1-1, with TRBD1 matching over 11 bases. J was trimmed by 3 bases and V by 10 bases; bases with no gene match: 4. The CDR3 is 13 amino acids. Germline V gene lookup returns CDR1 WNHNN and CDR2 SYGVQD (reference sequence). The CDR3 region has the DNA TGCGCCACCGCGGGACAGGGGGACACTGAAGCTTTCTTT. Translating gives CATAGQGDTEAFF.

The V gene is TRBV6-5, the J gene TRBJ2-7; maybe TRBD1 (6 bases). CDR1 is MNHEY and CDR2 is SVGAGI in the germline V gene. V lost 0 bases and J lost 3, with 12 bases in between. The CDR3 length is 15 residues. CDR3 in DNA: TGTGCCAGCAGTTACTCGACAGGACCATACTACGAGCAGTACTTC. Amino acids: CASSYSTGPYYEQYF.

V gene TRBV5-6 combines with J gene TRBJ1-6, with D perhaps TRBD1 (5 bases). CDR3 length equals 13 residues. Germline assignment: CDR1 SGHDT and CDR2 YYEEEE. V dropped 4 bases and J dropped 9 bases, with 11 bases sitting between them. The CDR3 protein is CASSLGRGSPLHF. CDR3 coding DNA: TGTGCCAGCAGCCTGGGGAGGGGTTCACCCCTCCACTTT.

The chain links TRBV9 to TRBJ2-1; 11 bases are shared with TRBD2. CDR1 and CDR2 from the germline V gene are SGDLS and YYNGEE. The CDR3 contains 16 residues. The trim removed 4 bases at V and 6 bases at J, leaving 9 bases unmatched. The CDR3: CASSTRLAGQGNEQFF. CDR3 nucleotides: TGTGCCAGCAGCACGCGACTAGCGGGACAGGGCAATGAGCAGTTCTTC.

The chain recombines TRBV7-9 with TRBJ2-5; 10 bases align to TRBD1. V lost 4 bases and J lost 3; bases outside the gene matches: 5. CDR3 length: 15 residues. Germline lookup yields CDR1 SEHNR and CDR2 FQNEAQ (reference sequence). The CDR3 loop reads CASSSRDRGKETQYF. CDR3 nucleotides: TGTGCCAGCAGCTCCCGGGACAGGGGAAAAGAGACCCAGTACTTC.

This clone was seen only once. The chain couples TRBV5-1 to TRBJ2-7; possibly TRBD1 for D (6 bases). CDR3 length equals 17 residues. Germline V CDR1 and CDR2: SGHRS, YFSETQ. Trimming took off 6 bases at V and 2 bases at J, with 24 bases between the two ends. The CDR3 protein is CASTPHPPQGSTYEQYF. The CDR3 bases are TGCGCCAGCACCCCCCACCCCCCGCAGGGGAGTACCTACGAGCAGTACTTC.

The J gene is TRBJ1-1, the V gene TRBV5-4; D possibly corresponds to TRBD1 (5 bases). Germline V gene data show CDR1 as SGHNT and CDR2 as YYREEE (reference sequence). With 5 bases removed from V and 4 bases from J, the gap between germline ends came to 15 bases. This CDR3 spans 14 amino acids. The CDR3 protein is CASRLPQDPTEAFF. The CDR3 nucleotides read TGTGCCAGCAGGTTACCACAGGATCCCACTGAAGCTTTCTTT.

This chain joins TRBV9 and TRBJ2-7; TRBD2 aligns across 14 bases. The length of the CDR3 is 17 residues. J gave up 5 bases and V 4 bases, and 11 bases lay outside the gene matches. The germline gives CDR1 SGDLS, CDR2 YYNGEE. CDR3 nucleotide sequence: TGTGCCAGCAGCACAGGACTAGCGGGAGGACCCAACGACGAGCAGTACTTC. Translating gives CASSTGLAGGPNDEQYF.

The chain has TRBV5-1 and TRBJ2-5, with 11 bases aligning to TRBD2. The CDR3 runs to 16 residues. The germline CDR1 and CDR2 sequences are SGHRS and YFSETQ. Trimming at V came to 3 bases and at J to 1 base, leaving 5 bases not matched to a gene. The CDR3 DNA is TGCGCCAGCAGCTGGGGACTAGCGGAGTTCCAAGAGACCCAGTACTTC. It specifies CASSWGLAEFQETQYF.

The gene calls are TRBV6-1 and TRBJ1-4, with 10 bases fitting TRBD1. The J segment lost 8 bases and the V segment lost 3 bases, leaving 6 bases of the junction unmatched. This CDR3 is built from 15 residues. CDR1 is MNHNS and CDR2 is SASEGT in the germline V gene. The CDR3 coding sequence is TGTGCCAGCAGTGACCGACAGGGGGCAAGGGAAAAACTGTTTTTT. Its protein is CASSDRQGAREKLFF.

The gene calls are TRBV7-9 and TRBJ2-3; 7 bases align to TRBD1. CDR3 length equals 13 residues. With V trimmed by 6 bases and J by 4 bases, 4 bases remained unmatched. Germline CDR1 and CDR2: SEHNR and FQNEAQ (reference sequence). The CDR3 loop reads CASRGTESDTQYF. The DNA of the CDR3 is TGTGCCAGCAGGGGGACAGAGTCAGATACGCAGTATTTT.

The chain uses TRBV19 and TRBJ1-5, with 10 nucleotides matching TRBD1. The CDR3 loop spans 18 amino acids. V gave up 3 bases and J gave up 7 bases; unmatched junction bases: 15. Germline V lookup: CDR1 LNHDA, CDR2 SQIVND (reference sequence). CDR3: CASSMGPIRDRGFQPQHF. CDR3 in DNA: TGTGCCAGTAGTATGGGCCCTATCCGGGACAGGGGATTCCAGCCCCAGCATTTT. The complete variable domain, with remaining parts taken from reference TRBV19 and TRBJ1-5, reads DGGITQSPKYLFRKEGQNVTLSCEQNLNHDAMYWYRQDPGQGLRLIYYSQIVNDFQKGDIAEGYSVSREKKESFPLTVTSAQKNPTAFYLCASSMGPIRDRGFQPQHFGDGTRLSIL.

V is TRBV21-1 and J is TRBJ1-2; the table's D gene call, TRBD1, was not cross checked with the DNA. TRBV21-1 is a documented pseudogene. The CDR3 spans 13 residues. CDR3 in amino acids: CASSKARGYGYTF. CDR3 bases: TGTGCCAGCAGCAAAGCCAGGGGGTATGGCTACACCTTC.

V usage is TRBV7-9 and J usage is TRBJ2-5, with a possible D match to TRBD2 (5 bases). This CDR3 comprises 15 residues. In germline, CDR1 is SEHNR, CDR2 FQNEAQ (reference sequence). V was clipped by 1 base and J by 0 bases, with 9 bases between them. The CDR3 DNA reads TGTGCCAGCAGCTTAGGCGGAGGAAACCAAGAGACCCAGTACTTC. This codes for CASSLGGGNQETQYF. Drawing the rest from reference TRBV7-9 and TRBJ2-5, the complete variable domain is DTGVSQNPRHKITKRGQNVTFRCDPISEHNRLYWYRQTLGQGPEFLTYFQNEAQLEKSRLLSDRFSAERPKGSFSTLEIQRTEQGDSAMYLCASSLGGGNQETQYFGPGTRLLVL.